This T cell receptor beta chain was profiled in a study of T cell responses to AZD1222 COVID-19 vaccine. Broader study findings: Nearly half of spike-specific TCRs reportedly go after variant regions that carry no mutations.

Sequencing was performed with immunoSEQ multiplex PCR; in TCRdb, only in-frame clones are kept and a portion is missing. The sample holds approximately 150,000 clones, 85% to 95% seen once. Germline lookup yields CDR1 LGHNA and CDR2 YNFKEQ. This CDR3 is built from 14 residues. Trimming stripped 4 bases from V and 13 bases from J, with 20 bases between. Turning to this clone: Its cognate antigen is unknown.

This receptor was obtained from an adult in good health. The sequencing here drew on peripheral blood, taken on day 0 of AZD1222 vaccination. The chain carries TRBV4-2 and TRBJ1-5; the D is unclear. The CDR3 DNA reads as TGTGCCAGCAGCCCAATCGGTTCGGCCCCGAATCAGCATTTT. It codes for CASSPIGSAPNQHF.